The entry below describes one T cell receptor beta chain. The target antigen is unknown. Germline lookup yields CDR1 SGHRS and CDR2 YFSETQ. Trimming cost V 1 base and J 5 bases, with 9 bases left between them. The CDR3 has 13 residues. Sequencing was performed with immunoSEQ multiplex PCR; in TCRdb, only in-frame clones are kept and a portion is missing. The sample lists about 100,000 clones, 90% to 95% occurring once. These data are taken from a study of Tregs in tolerant kidney transplant recipients. Whole-study findings and limits: The small number of patients limits these findings pending further validation. Antigen-driven expansion was suggested because donor-specific Tregs expanded more than all Tregs in tolerant patients.

This receptor was identified in a human donor who received a combined kidney and bone marrow transplant. This chain joins TRBV5-1 and TRBJ1-2; D is possibly TRBD1 (5 bases). This specimen was CD4+ T cells from blood, taken before the transplant. This CDR3 reads CASSLRTQYGYTF. Written as DNA, the CDR3 is TGCGCCAGCAGCTTGAGGACACAATATGGCTACACCTTC. Full variable domain (rest looked up from reference TRBV5-1 and TRBJ1-2): KAGVTQTPRYLIKTRGQQVTLSCSPISGHRSVSWYQQTPGQGLQFLFEYFSETQRNKGNFPGRFSGRQFSNSRSEMNVSTLELGDSALYLCASSLRTQYGYTFGSGTRLTVV.